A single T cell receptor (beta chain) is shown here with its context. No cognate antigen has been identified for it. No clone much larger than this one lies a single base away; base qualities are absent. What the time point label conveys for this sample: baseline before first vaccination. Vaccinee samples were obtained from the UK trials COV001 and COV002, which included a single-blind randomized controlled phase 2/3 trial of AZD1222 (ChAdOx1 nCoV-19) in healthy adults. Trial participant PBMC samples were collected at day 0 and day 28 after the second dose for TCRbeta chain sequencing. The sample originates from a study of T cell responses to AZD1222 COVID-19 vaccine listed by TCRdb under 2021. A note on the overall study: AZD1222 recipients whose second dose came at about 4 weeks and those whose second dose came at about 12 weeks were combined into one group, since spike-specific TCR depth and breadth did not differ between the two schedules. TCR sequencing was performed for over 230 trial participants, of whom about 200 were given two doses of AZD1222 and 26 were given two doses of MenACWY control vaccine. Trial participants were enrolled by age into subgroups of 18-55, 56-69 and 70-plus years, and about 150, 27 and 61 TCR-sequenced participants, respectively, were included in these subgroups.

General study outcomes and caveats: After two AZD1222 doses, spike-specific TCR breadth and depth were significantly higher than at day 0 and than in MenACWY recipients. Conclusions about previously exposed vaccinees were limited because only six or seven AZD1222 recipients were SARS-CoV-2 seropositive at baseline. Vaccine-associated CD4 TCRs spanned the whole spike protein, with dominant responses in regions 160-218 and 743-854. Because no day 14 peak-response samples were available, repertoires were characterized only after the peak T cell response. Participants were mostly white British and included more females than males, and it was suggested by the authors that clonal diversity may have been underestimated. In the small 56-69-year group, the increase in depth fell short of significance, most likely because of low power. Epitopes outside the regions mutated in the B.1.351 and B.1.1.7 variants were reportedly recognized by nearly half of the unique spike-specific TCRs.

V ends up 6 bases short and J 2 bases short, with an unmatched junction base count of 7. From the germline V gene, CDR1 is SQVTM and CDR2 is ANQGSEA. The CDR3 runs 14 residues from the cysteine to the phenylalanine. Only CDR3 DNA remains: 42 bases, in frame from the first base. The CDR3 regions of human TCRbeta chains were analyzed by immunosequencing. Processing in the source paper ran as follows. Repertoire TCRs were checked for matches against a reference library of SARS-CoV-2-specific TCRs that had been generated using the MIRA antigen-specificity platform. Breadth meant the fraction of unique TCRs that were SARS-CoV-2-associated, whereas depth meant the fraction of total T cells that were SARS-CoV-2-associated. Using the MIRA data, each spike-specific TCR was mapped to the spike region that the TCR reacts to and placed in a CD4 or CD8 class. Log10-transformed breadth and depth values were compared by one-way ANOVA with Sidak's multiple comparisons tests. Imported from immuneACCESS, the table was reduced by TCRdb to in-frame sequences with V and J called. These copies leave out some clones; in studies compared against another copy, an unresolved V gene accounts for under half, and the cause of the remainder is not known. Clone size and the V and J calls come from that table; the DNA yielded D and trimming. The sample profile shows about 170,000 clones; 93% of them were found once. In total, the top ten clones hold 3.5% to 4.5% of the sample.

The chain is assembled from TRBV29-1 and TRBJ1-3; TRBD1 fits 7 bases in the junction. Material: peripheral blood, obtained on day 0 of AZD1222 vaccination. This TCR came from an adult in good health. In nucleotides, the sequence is TGCAGCGTGAGCAGAGGGGGCACTGGAAACACCATATATTTT. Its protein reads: CSVSRGGTGNTIYF.